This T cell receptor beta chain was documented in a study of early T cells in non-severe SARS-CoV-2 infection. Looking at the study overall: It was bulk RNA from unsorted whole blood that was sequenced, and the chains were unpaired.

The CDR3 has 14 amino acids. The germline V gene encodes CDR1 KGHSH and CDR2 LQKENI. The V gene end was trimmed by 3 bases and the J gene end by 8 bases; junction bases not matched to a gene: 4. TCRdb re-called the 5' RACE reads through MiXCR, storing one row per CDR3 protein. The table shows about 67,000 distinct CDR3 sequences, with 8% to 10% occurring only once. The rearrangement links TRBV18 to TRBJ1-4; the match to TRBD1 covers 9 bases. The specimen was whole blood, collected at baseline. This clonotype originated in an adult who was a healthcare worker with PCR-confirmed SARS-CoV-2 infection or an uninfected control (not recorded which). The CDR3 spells CASSPGTGKEKLFF. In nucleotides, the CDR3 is TGTGCCAGCTCACCGGGGACAGGGAAGGAAAAACTGTTTTTT.